This T cell receptor beta chain stems from a study of graft-versus-host responses after intestinal transplantation. This clone ranks as medium-sized. Some clones are missing from TCRdb's copy, which holds only in-frame ones; the method was immunoSEQ multiplex PCR. This sample yields 11,000 to 15,000 clones, of which roughly a third are seen a single time; around 6% belongs to the top ten. The source of this sequence is a human patient who received an intestinal transplant. Sequencing used alloreactive CD4+ T cells from a mixed lymphocyte reaction culture, obtained before intestinal transplant. The subset was: CFSE-low proliferating T cells sorted from approximately 6-day pre-transplant mixed lymphocyte reaction (GvH or HvG direction).

Here the CDR3 DNA reads TGTGCCAGCAGATTCTACTACGAGCAGTACTTC. Protein sequence: CASRFYYEQYF. The chain carries TRBV2 and TRBJ2-7; D uncertain. Trimming took 6 bases from V and 3 from J, leaving 6 bases between them. Per the germline V gene, CDR1 is SNHLY and CDR2 is FYNNEI. The CDR3 is 11 amino acids.